This TCR beta chain was sequenced during a study of kidney transplant recipient with SARS-CoV-2 infection. MiXCR was run by TCRdb on the reads, yielding one entry per CDR3 protein. The sample contains 200,000 to 250,000 distinct CDR3 sequences, 29% of which appear only once. V dropped 8 bases and J dropped 9 bases, with 20 bases sitting between them. The CDR3 length is 15 residues. At least ten counts were recorded for this clonotype. The clonotype comes from a young adult male patient who had COVID-19 and was a kidney transplant recipient. The graft donor may have given rise to some T cells. The V call is TRBV12-3 or TRBV12-4, the J call TRBJ2-6; a possible D gene is TRBD2 (5 bases). This specimen was a blood sample, taken at baseline and on day 111 from a kidney transplant recipient. The CDR3 here is CASSPILAPRNVLTF. The DNA of the CDR3 is TGTGCCAGCTCCCCTATCCTAGCACCCCGCAACGTCCTGACTTTC.